A single T cell receptor (beta chain) is shown here with its context. Its recognized antigen is unknown. No per-base quality is available; no much larger clone lies one base away. The sequencing machine was an Illumina HiSeq 2500. Quantitative 5'-RACE with molecular barcodes was used to prepare TCR beta libraries. As for how the authors treated the data: To identify disease-linked TCR variants, a new computational method was used, one built on a probabilistic model of VDJ rearrangement. TCRdb itself trimmed the public reads at Q25 with fastp, ran MiXCR and retained productive beta chains. Under each unique CDR3 protein, matching rows form one entry showing the most common genes and DNA. Here the V and J calls rest on TCRdb's processing, not on the authors' analysis. The sample has about 300,000 distinct CDR3 sequences on record, under 14% of them singletons. Jointly, the top ten make up about 10% of the sample.

The data originate from a study of CD8 T cells in ankylosing spondylitis listed by TCRdb under 2017. In terms of the full investigation: The study set out to find disease-linked TCR variants by profiling T cell receptor beta repertoires in ankylosing spondylitis patients and healthy donors. The full study cohort was made up of roughly 25 ankylosing spondylitis patients and 108 healthy donors. Peripheral blood was sampled, and synovial fluid was also collected from ankylosing spondylitis patients. Study-level results and caveats: A TCR beta motif made up of several highly homologous amino acid variants appeared to be characteristic of blood from ankylosing spondylitis patients. The disease-linked clones showed a CD8+ phenotype and occurred at relatively low frequencies in peripheral blood. Some motif variants were previously reported in synovial fluid and blood of reactive arthritis patients, suggesting common disease-initiation mechanisms. The disease-linked clones were reported as significantly enriched in matched synovial fluid samples from ankylosing spondylitis patients.

The sequenced sample consisted of blood, either unsorted or a sorted T cell fraction (not recorded which). The receptor comes from a female donor with ankylosing spondylitis or in good health (not recorded which).

CDR3 protein: CASSIGSYNEQFF. In nucleotides, the sequence is TGTGCCAGTAGTATAGGGTCCTACAATGAGCAGTTCTTC. Recombination joined TRBV19 with TRBJ2-1; no D gene is confidently identified. From the germline V gene (reference sequence), CDR1 is LNHDA and CDR2 is SQIVND. The trim is 1 base for V and 1 base for J, with a gap of 2 bases between the germline ends. Inclusive of the bounding cysteine and phenylalanine, the CDR3 is 13 residues long. This entry keeps only the CDR3 DNA: 39 bases, framed from base 1.